The 15 T cell receptor beta chains below all came from one sample that was sequenced in a study of T cell responses to AZD1222 COVID-19 vaccine. Only in-frame clones appear in the TCRdb table, and some are missing; sequencing was by immunoSEQ multiplex PCR. This table has about 140,000 clones, around 91% appearing once. Source: peripheral blood, taken on day 0 of AZD1222 vaccination. Every receptor here comes from an adult in good health.

The J gene is TRBJ2-3, the V gene TRBV5-1, with D perhaps TRBD1 or TRBD2 (6 bases each). The CDR3 consists of 16 residues. V was pared by 2 bases and J by 0 bases, with 13 bases between. Germline lookup yields CDR1 SGHRS and CDR2 YFSETQ. The CDR3 reads CASSFLEGVSTDTQYF. Here the CDR3 DNA reads TGCGCCAGCAGCTTTTTGGAGGGGGTAAGCACAGATACGCAGTATTTT.

This chain uses TRBV7-8 with TRBJ2-7, with TRBD2 matching 10 bases. The CDR3 is 15 amino acids. V lost 5 bases and J lost 6; bases outside the gene matches: 10. Per the germline V gene, CDR1 is SGHVS and CDR2 is FQNEAQ. CDR3: CASSPRPAGGREQYF. CDR3 sequence (DNA): TGTGCCAGCAGCCCCAGGCCAGCGGGGGGGCGCGAGCAGTACTTC.

The V and J genes are TRBV6-6 and TRBJ1-2; no clear D. The CDR3 length is 16 residues. Per the germline V gene, CDR1 is MNHNY and CDR2 is SVGAGI (reference sequence). The ends were cut back, 0 bases at V and 5 bases at J, with 16 bases in the middle. The CDR3 is CASSYSEEPFGYGYTF. CDR3 sequence (DNA): TGTGCCAGCAGTTACTCGGAGGAACCCTTCGGATATGGCTACACCTTC.

V and J are TRBV5-4 and TRBJ1-2; tentative D call: TRBD1 (6 bases). CDR1 SGHNT and CDR2 YYREEE come from the germline V gene (reference sequence). This CDR3 is 15 amino acids long. V lost 4 bases, J lost 3 bases, and 16 bases lay in between. The CDR3: CASSTNYRTDYGYTF. CDR3 bases: TGTGCCAGCAGCACGAATTATAGGACAGACTATGGCTACACCTTC.

The chain recombines TRBV5-1 with TRBJ2-3; TRBD2 matches at 8 bases. This CDR3 spans 16 amino acids. Unmatched junction bases numbered 7, after V lost 0 bases and J lost 4 bases. CDR1 is SGHRS, CDR2 YFSETQ, per germline. This CDR3 is CASSLAATSESDTQYF. In DNA, the CDR3 is TGCGCCAGCAGCTTGGCCGCGACTAGCGAATCAGATACGCAGTATTTT.

The V call is TRBV7-9, the J call TRBJ1-2, with D maybe TRBD1 (6 bases). V lost 4 bases and J lost 3, with 12 bases in between. The CDR3 has 14 residues. Germline assignment: CDR1 SEHNR and CDR2 FQNEAQ (reference sequence). The CDR3 loop reads CASSSKDSYYGYTF. CDR3 DNA: TGTGCCAGCAGCTCCAAGGACAGCTACTATGGCTACACCTTC.

The V and J genes are TRBV19 and TRBJ1-1; 9 bases are a match to TRBD1. V shed 5 bases, J shed 3 bases, and the junction held 4 bases outside the gene matches. CDR1 is LNHDA, CDR2 SQIVND, per germline (reference sequence). CDR3 size: 14 residues. For the CDR3, the DNA is TGTGCCAGTAGTCCGACAGGGGGATACACTGAAGCTTTCTTT. Its protein is CASSPTGGYTEAFF.

The chain has TRBV5-1 and TRBJ1-1; possibly TRBD1 for D (5 bases). Germline assignment: CDR1 SGHRS and CDR2 YFSETQ. The CDR3 runs 15 residues. The V end lost 4 bases, the J end lost 6 bases, and 19 bases lay between the germline ends. The CDR3 here is CASSMSGSVVAEAFF. CDR3 DNA sequence: TGCGCCAGCAGCATGTCAGGGTCTGTTGTCGCTGAAGCTTTCTTT.

This rearrangement joins TRBV7-9 to TRBJ2-2; perhaps TRBD2 as D (6 bases). The CDR3 has 15 residues. Per germline, CDR1 SEHNR and CDR2 FQNEAQ (reference sequence). V lost 5 bases, J lost 5 bases, and 15 bases lay in between. The CDR3 sequence: CASSPLAGTTGELFF. Here the CDR3 DNA reads TGTGCCAGCAGCCCCCTGGCAGGGACTACCGGGGAGCTGTTTTTT. Supplemented by reference TRBV7-9 and TRBJ2-2, the full variable domain reads DTGVSQNPRHKITKRGQNVTFRCDPISEHNRLYWYRQTLGQGPEFLTYFQNEAQLEKSRLLSDRFSAERPKGSFSTLEIQRTEQGDSAMYLCASSPLAGTTGELFFGEGSRLTVL.

This sequence joins TRBV11-2 and TRBJ2-3; D gene unclear. The CDR3 runs to 16 residues. CDR1 and CDR2 (germline): SGHAT, FQNNGV. V was shortened by 5 bases and J by 1 base, with 16 bases between the two germline ends. The CDR3 region has the DNA TGTGCCAGCAGCAATACAAGAAATCTCCGCACAGATACGCAGTATTTT. It translates to CASSNTRNLRTDTQYF.

The chain recombines TRBV13 with TRBJ2-2; 7 bases map to TRBD2. Germline V lookup: CDR1 PRHDT, CDR2 FYEKMQ (reference sequence). The CDR3 has 14 residues. V shed 1 base, J shed 6 bases, and the junction held 2 bases outside the gene matches. DNA of the CDR3: TGTGCCAGCAGCTTAGAGACTAGCCCCGGGGAGCTGTTTTTT. It is translated as CASSLETSPGELFF. Variable domain in full (rest from reference TRBV13 and TRBJ2-2): AAGVIQSPRHLIKEKRETATLKCYPIPRHDTVYWYQQGPGQDPQFLISFYEKMQSDKGSIPDRFSAQQFSDYHSELNMSSLELGDSALYFCASSLETSPGELFFGEGSRLTVL.

V usage is TRBV7-3 and J usage is TRBJ2-5, with D uncertain. The CDR3 runs 13 residues. The V end was cut by 2 bases, the J end by 6 bases, with 10 bases between. Germline values: CDR1 SGHTA, CDR2 FQGTGA. The CDR3 sequence: CASSLRGSQTQYF. The CDR3, as DNA: TGTGCCAGCAGCTTACGTGGCAGTCAGACCCAGTACTTC.

This chain uses TRBV19 with TRBJ2-3, with TRBD2 identical over 7 bases. This CDR3 contains 14 residues. The V gene's germline CDR1 is LNHDA and CDR2 SQIVND (reference sequence). Trimming removed 5 bases from V and 1 base from J; junction bases left unmatched: 3. The CDR3 region is CASSARGGTDTQYF. As DNA, the CDR3 is TGTGCCAGTAGTGCCCGGGGGGGCACAGATACGCAGTATTTT. Full variable domain (missing parts from reference TRBV19 and TRBJ2-3): DGGITQSPKYLFRKEGQNVTLSCEQNLNHDAMYWYRQDPGQGLRLIYYSQIVNDFQKGDIAEGYSVSREKKESFPLTVTSAQKNPTAFYLCASSARGGTDTQYFGPGTRLTVL.

The chain employs TRBV29-1 and TRBJ1-2; the D is unclear. Trimming took off 5 bases at V and 8 bases at J, with 15 bases between the two ends. CDR3 length: 12 residues. Germline loops: CDR1 SQVTM, CDR2 ANQGSEA. The CDR3 bases are TGCAGCGTTTCCTGGTCATACGACGGCTACACCTTC. Its protein product is CSVSWSYDGYTF.

The V call is TRBV9, the J call TRBJ2-2, with D maybe TRBD1 (5 bases). This CDR3 contains 15 residues. V was clipped by 0 bases and J by 2 bases, with 8 bases between them. Germline CDR1 reads SGDLS; CDR2 reads YYNGEE. CDR3 amino acids: CASSVGGFNTGELFF. Here the CDR3 DNA reads TGTGCCAGCAGCGTAGGGGGCTTCAACACCGGGGAGCTGTTTTTT.